These 21 T cell receptor beta chains were sequenced from one sample in a study of cytomegalovirus exposure and HLA in healthy donors. Sequencing was performed with immunoSEQ multiplex PCR; in TCRdb, only in-frame clones are kept and a portion is missing. The sample yields under 150,000 clones, about 83% seen once. Sequencing input: PBMCs. All receptors derive from a woman in her thirties in good health and CMV-seronegative.

This chain links TRBV7-9 with TRBJ2-7; 7 bases align to TRBD1. Trimming took 5 bases from V and 2 from J; bases not matched to a gene: 6. The CDR3 consists of 14 residues. CDR1 is SEHNR, CDR2 FQNEAQ, per germline (reference sequence). CDR3 sequence (DNA): TGTGCCAGCAGCATGGGACAGCCACCCTACGAGCAGTACTTC. Its protein product is CASSMGQPPYEQYF.

The V call is TRBV5-1, the J call TRBJ1-1; 7 bases are shared with TRBD1. Per germline, CDR1 SGHRS and CDR2 YFSETQ. V lost 4 bases and J lost 0; bases outside the gene matches: 6. The length of the CDR3 is 15 residues. The DNA for the CDR3 is TGCGCCAGCAGCACGGGACAGAACCTGAACACTGAAGCTTTCTTT. As protein: CASSTGQNLNTEAFF.

V and J are TRBV20-1 and TRBJ1-2; TRBD1 might be the D (5 bases). Germline loops: CDR1 DFQATT, CDR2 SNEGSKA (reference sequence). V dropped 6 bases and J dropped 6 bases, with 8 bases sitting between them. This CDR3 contains 10 residues. CDR3 amino acids: CSAPRDGYTF. CDR3 bases: TGCAGTGCCCCCAGGGATGGCTACACCTTC.

The J gene is TRBJ2-7, the V gene TRBV11-2; a weak D match, TRBD2 (6 bases). V shed 0 bases and J shed 1 base, with 7 bases lying between them. Germline V gene lookup returns CDR1 SGHAT and CDR2 FQNNGV. The CDR3 length is 14 residues. For the CDR3, the DNA is TGTGCCAGCAGCTTAGAGGAGGGGTCCTACGAGCAGTACTTC. Its protein product is CASSLEEGSYEQYF.

The gene calls are TRBV4-2 and TRBJ2-2, with TRBD2 identical over 12 bases. CDR1 and CDR2 from the germline V gene are LGHNA and YNFKEQ. With 1 base clipped from V and 7 bases from J, the junction kept 4 bases outside the gene matches. This CDR3 comprises 16 residues. DNA of the CDR3: TGTGCCAGCAGCCAAGGGACTAGCGGGGATCACGGGGAGCTGTTTTTT. Its protein is CASSQGTSGDHGELFF.

CDR3 amino acids: CASSPRAGLNAQYF. As DNA, the CDR3 is TGTGCCAGCAGCCCACGGGCAGGACTTAACGCGCAGTATTTT. This chain connects TRBV7-3 to TRBJ2-3, with a tentative D call TRBD2 (5 bases). The CDR3 runs to 14 residues. Deletions cut 5 bases from V and 10 bases from J, with 19 bases between. Germline V gene sequence: CDR1 SGHTA, CDR2 FQGTGA.

The J gene is TRBJ1-4, the V gene TRBV19; 8 bases are shared with TRBD1. The trim removed 6 bases at V and 3 bases at J, leaving 6 bases unmatched. The CDR3 has 15 amino acids. The germline V gene has CDR1 LNHDA and CDR2 SQIVND (reference sequence). The CDR3 DNA sequence: TGTGCCAGTAGGGACAGGGCATCCGCTAATGAAAAACTGTTTTTT. It yields the protein CASRDRASANEKLFF.

The J gene is TRBJ2-6, the V gene TRBV7-9, with 8 bases lining up with TRBD1. The CDR3 length is 17 residues. Germline loops: CDR1 SEHNR, CDR2 FQNEAQ (reference sequence). Trimming removed 1 base from V and 9 bases from J; junction bases left unmatched: 11. CDR3 protein: CASSLEGSTGGDNVLTF. CDR3 nucleotide sequence: TGTGCCAGCAGCTTAGAGGGCTCTACAGGGGGTGACAACGTCCTGACTTTC.

This clone was counted a few times. The chain recombines TRBV18 with TRBJ1-1; maybe TRBD1 (5 bases). The CDR3 is made up of 13 amino acids. Germline V gene data show CDR1 as KGHSH and CDR2 as LQKENI. Trimming took 1 base from V and 3 from J, leaving 6 bases between them. In DNA, the CDR3 is TGTGCCAGCTCACCACAAGGGGACACTGAAGCTTTCTTT. This codes for CASSPQGDTEAFF.

V and J are TRBV9 and TRBJ1-6; the D gene is possibly TRBD1 (6 bases). Germline V gives CDR1 SGDLS, CDR2 YYNGEE. The CDR3 is 16 amino acids. V dropped 0 bases and J dropped 4 bases, with 11 bases sitting between them. Here the CDR3 reads CASSVAIGQYNSPLHF. The CDR3 coding sequence is TGTGCCAGCAGCGTAGCTATTGGACAGTATAATTCACCCCTCCACTTT.

The V call is TRBV6-1, the J call TRBJ2-7, with TRBD2 as a possible D gene (5 bases). From germline, CDR1 is MNHNS and CDR2 SASEGT. Deletions cut 6 bases from V and 4 bases from J, with 13 bases between. The CDR3 contains 13 residues. The CDR3 nucleotides read TGTGCCAGCAGGGAGCCGAGGAGGTACGAGCAGTACTTC. It codes for CASREPRRYEQYF.

The chain recombines TRBV19 with TRBJ1-6; D is undetermined. Germline lookup yields CDR1 LNHDA and CDR2 SQIVND (reference sequence). Trimming took off 3 bases at V and 7 bases at J, with 13 bases between the two ends. This CDR3 comprises 15 residues. CDR3 coding DNA: TGTGCCAGTAGTATTTTCACTGGAGAGAATTCACCCCTCCACTTT. Translation gives CASSIFTGENSPLHF.

This clone appeared once. This CDR3 is CASSYRGGRNTDTQYF. In DNA, the CDR3 is TGTGCCAGCAGTTATAGGGGGGGCCGGAACACAGATACGCAGTATTTT. V usage is TRBV7-2 and J usage is TRBJ2-3; D possibly corresponds to TRBD2 (7 bases). Deletions cut 6 bases from V and 2 bases from J, with 18 bases between. Germline loops: CDR1 SGHTA, CDR2 FQGNSA. The CDR3 loop spans 16 amino acids.

The chain links TRBV5-4 to TRBJ2-5; perhaps TRBD2 as D (6 bases). The germline V gene encodes CDR1 SGHNT and CDR2 YYREEE (reference sequence). The CDR3 is made up of 14 amino acids. V was trimmed by 0 bases and J by 5 bases, leaving 11 bases between them. This CDR3 reads CASSLAGVLETQYF. CDR3 bases: TGTGCCAGCAGCTTGGCGGGGGTTTTGGAGACCCAGTACTTC.

This clone was counted between two and nine times. The chain joins TRBV5-4 to TRBJ2-7; 11 bases match TRBD1. Trimming at V came to 5 bases and at J to 3 bases, leaving 4 bases not matched to a gene. CDR3 length: 14 amino acids. The germline V gene has CDR1 SGHNT and CDR2 YYREEE (reference sequence). The CDR3 DNA reads TGTGCCAGCAGTTCCGGGACAGGGGGCTACGAGCAGTACTTC. This sequence encodes CASSSGTGGYEQYF.

The chain is built from TRBV2 and TRBJ1-1, with D possibly matching TRBD1 (5 bases). Germline CDR1 reads SNHLY; CDR2 reads FYNNEI. V was shortened by 3 bases and J by 4 bases, with 15 bases between the two germline ends. There are 15 residues in the CDR3. The CDR3 region has the DNA TGTGCCAGCAGTGATTCAGCAGGGTGGGGCACTGAAGCTTTCTTT. Translation: CASSDSAGWGTEAFF.

The chain has TRBV7-3 and TRBJ1-2, with D tentatively TRBD1 (5 bases). Per germline, CDR1 SGHTA and CDR2 FQGTGA. The CDR3 consists of 13 residues. Trimming left V 5 bases short and J 4 bases short, with 11 bases between. CDR3: CASSPGGTYGYTF. The CDR3 DNA reads TGTGCCAGCAGCCCCGGCGGGACCTATGGCTACACCTTC.

The rearrangement uses TRBV5-1 and TRBJ2-6, with a weak D call TRBD2 (5 bases). This CDR3 is built from 16 residues. Germline values: CDR1 SGHRS, CDR2 YFSETQ. Trimming took off 0 bases at V and 0 bases at J, with 7 bases between the two ends. CDR3 protein: CASSLGENSGANVLTF. The DNA of the CDR3 is TGCGCCAGCAGCTTGGGGGAGAACTCTGGGGCCAACGTCCTGACTTTC. Full variable domain (rest looked up from reference TRBV5-1 and TRBJ2-6): KAGVTQTPRYLIKTRGQQVTLSCSPISGHRSVSWYQQTPGQGLQFLFEYFSETQRNKGNFPGRFSGRQFSNSRSEMNVSTLELGDSALYLCASSLGENSGANVLTFGAGSRLTVL.

The chain uses TRBV12-5 and TRBJ2-1, with D possibly TRBD2 on 6 matching bases. This CDR3 is 15 amino acids long. Trimming left V 4 bases short and J 4 bases short, with 14 bases between. Germline V CDR1 and CDR2: LGHNT, FRNRAP. The CDR3 loop is CASGSLWGEYNEQFF. CDR3 sequence (DNA): TGTGCTAGTGGTTCCCTTTGGGGGGAGTACAATGAGCAGTTCTTC.

The V and J genes are TRBV5-1 and TRBJ2-3; TRBD2 might be the D (7 bases). CDR1 and CDR2 (germline): SGHRS, YFSETQ. The CDR3 spans 14 residues. The V and J ends lost 3 bases and 7 bases respectively, with 15 bases between them. The CDR3 nucleotides are TGCGCCAGCAGCTCCGGGGGCGGGGGAAATACGCAGTATTTT. This gives the protein CASSSGGGGNTQYF. Using reference TRBV5-1 and TRBJ2-3 for the parts outside the CDR3, the full variable domain is KAGVTQTPRYLIKTRGQQVTLSCSPISGHRSVSWYQQTPGQGLQFLFEYFSETQRNKGNFPGRFSGRQFSNSRSEMNVSTLELGDSALYLCASSSGGGGNTQYFGPGTRLTVL.

About this clone: The sample has other DNA sequences that encode this CDR3 too. This chain connects TRBV30 to TRBJ2-3, with 10 bases matching TRBD2. With 3 bases clipped from V and 4 bases from J, the junction kept 4 bases outside the gene matches. Germline CDR1 GTSNPN, CDR2 SVGIG (reference sequence). The CDR3 contains 14 residues. The CDR3 DNA reads TGTGCCTGGAGCCCGGGACTAGCGTCAGATACGCAGTATTTT. Residues: CAWSPGLASDTQYF.